What follows describes a single T cell receptor (beta chain). The antigen is undetermined. The CDR3 length is 16 residues. V was cut by 2 bases and J by 1 base, with 15 bases left in between. In germline, CDR1 is MNHNS, CDR2 SASEGT. The sample originates from a study of cytomegalovirus exposure and HLA in healthy donors. Study outcomes and limitations: Reportedly, HLA-A and HLA-B alleles of most subjects were accurately predicted from TCR beta. CMV serostatus alone was available as immune exposure information.

PCR employed 60 Vbeta and 13 Jbeta primers. Produced via immunoSEQ multiplex PCR; TCRdb's table is partial and in-frame only. The data show some 190,000 clones, more than 75% seen once. The sample was PBMCs. The V gene is TRBV6-1, the J gene TRBJ2-7, with D tentatively TRBD1 (7 bases). This TCR derives from a woman between 50 and 59 years old in good health and CMV-seronegative. CDR3 bases: TGTGCCAGCAGTGAATACGCGGGACAGTTATCCTACGAGCAGTACTTC. It translates to CASSEYAGQLSYEQYF.